Here is one T cell receptor (beta chain) with its context. The data derive from a study of blood T cell repertoires in COVID-19. Assay used: immunoSEQ multiplex PCR; TCRdb lists only in-frame clones, some missing. The table has 250,000 to 350,000 clones, approximately 90% seen once. CDR1 and CDR2 from the germline V gene are MGHDK and SYGVNS. Between the trimmed V and J ends, which lost 4 bases and 0 bases, there was a span of 9 bases. CDR3 size: 14 residues. The chain is built from TRBV25-1 and TRBJ1-1, with D possibly being TRBD1 (5 bases). The TCR sequence derives from a woman aged 45-65 years with COVID-19, enrolled during active disease. Sequences were obtained from peripheral blood. Written as DNA, the CDR3 is TGTGCCAGCAGTGCTTACAGGATGAACACTGAAGCTTTCTTT. Residues: CASSAYRMNTEAFF.